This TCR beta chain was recovered during a study of response to subunit inactivated influenza vaccine. V lost 6 bases, J lost 4 bases, and 7 bases stayed unmatched. This CDR3 has 14 amino acids. Per germline, CDR1 DFQATT and CDR2 SNEGSKA (reference sequence). TCRdb reprocessed the RT-PCR reads with MiXCR, giving one entry per CDR3 protein. The sample contains roughly 540,000 distinct CDR3 sequences, under 30% of which appear only once. This clonotype has a handful of counts. The sample was also reused in another study, on T cells expressing NK-cell markers. That publication notes: Production of TCR beta cDNA relied on 5'RACE template switching with UMIs.

This specimen consisted of CD4+ T cells sorted from PBMCs, obtained roughly 13 days after vaccination. This clonotype was sampled from a man between 50 and 59 years old who received an inactivated influenza vaccine. The rearrangement joins TRBV20-1 to TRBJ2-2, with 8 bases identical to TRBD1. The CDR3 loop reads CSAKTGVGTGELFF. The CDR3 DNA reads as TGCAGTGCCAAGACAGGGGTAGGCACCGGGGAGCTGTTTTTT.